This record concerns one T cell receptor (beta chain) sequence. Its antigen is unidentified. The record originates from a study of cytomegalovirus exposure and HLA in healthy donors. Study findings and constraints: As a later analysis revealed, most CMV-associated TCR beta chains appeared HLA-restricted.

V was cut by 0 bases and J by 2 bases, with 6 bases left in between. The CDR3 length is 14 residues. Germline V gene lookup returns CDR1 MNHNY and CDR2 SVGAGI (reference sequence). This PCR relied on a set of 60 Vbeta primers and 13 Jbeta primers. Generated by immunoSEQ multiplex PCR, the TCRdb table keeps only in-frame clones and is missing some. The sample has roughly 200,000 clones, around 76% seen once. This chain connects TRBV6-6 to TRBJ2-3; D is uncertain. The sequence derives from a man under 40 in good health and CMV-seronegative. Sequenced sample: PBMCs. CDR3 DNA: TGTGCCAGCAGTTACTCGCTAGTCACAGATACGCAGTATTTT. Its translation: CASSYSLVTDTQYF.